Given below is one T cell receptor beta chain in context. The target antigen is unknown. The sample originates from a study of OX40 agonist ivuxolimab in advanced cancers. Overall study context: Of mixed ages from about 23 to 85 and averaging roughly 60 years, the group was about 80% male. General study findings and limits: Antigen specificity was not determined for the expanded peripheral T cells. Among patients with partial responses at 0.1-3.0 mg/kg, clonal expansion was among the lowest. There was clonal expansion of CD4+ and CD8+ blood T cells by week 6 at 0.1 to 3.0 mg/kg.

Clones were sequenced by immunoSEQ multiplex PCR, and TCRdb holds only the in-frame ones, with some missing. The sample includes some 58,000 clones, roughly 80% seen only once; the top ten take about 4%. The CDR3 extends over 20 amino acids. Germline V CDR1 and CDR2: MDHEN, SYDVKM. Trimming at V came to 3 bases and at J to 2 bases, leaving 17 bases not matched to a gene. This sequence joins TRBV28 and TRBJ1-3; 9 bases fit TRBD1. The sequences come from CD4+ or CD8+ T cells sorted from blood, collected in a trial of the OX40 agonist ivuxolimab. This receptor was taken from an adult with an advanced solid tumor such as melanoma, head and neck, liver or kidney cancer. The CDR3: CASSLSGLGQGTTTGNTIYF. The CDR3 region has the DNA TGTGCCAGCAGTTTGTCAGGTCTGGGACAGGGTACAACCACTGGAAACACCATATATTTT.